Below, one TCR beta chain is given with its context. This entry comes from a study of response to subunit inactivated influenza vaccine. TCRdb re-analysed the RT-PCR reads in MiXCR, keeping a single row per CDR3 protein. This sample carries 500,000 to 650,000 distinct CDR3 sequences, 6.5% to 8% of them seen once, and the ten largest clones take 10% to 15%. V lost 4 bases to trimming and J lost 5 bases; unmatched junction nucleotides: 5. The CDR3 consists of 14 residues. Here the sequenced sample was PBMCs from blood, taken 23 to 25 months after vaccination. This clonotype was sampled from a man between 50 and 69 years old who received an inactivated influenza vaccine. The chain carries TRBV12-3 or TRBV12-4 and TRBJ2-3; TRBD2 agrees at 8 bases. CDR3 DNA sequence: TGTGCCAGCAGTTGGAGCGGGGGAGTAGATACGCAGTATTTT. As protein: CASSWSGGVDTQYF.